Sequencing of this T cell receptor beta chain was carried out in a study of blood T cells in healthy people across ages. This clonotype came up many times. The V and J ends lost 0 bases and 7 bases, in that order; junction bases with no gene match: 16. This CDR3 has 18 residues. Looked up from germline, CDR1 is MGHRA and CDR2 is YSYEKL. It was with a sample-barcoded 5' primer and a J-beta primer mix that a second PCR of roughly 7 to 12 cycles was run. Each CDR3 protein gets one entry after TCRdb re-called the 5' RACE reads with MiXCR. Among roughly 1,500,000 distinct CDR3 sequences listed, about 31% were seen once.

Sequenced input: blood. This TCR derives from a woman aged 25 to 39 in good health. The chain joins TRBV4-1 to TRBJ2-3; 7 bases are a match to TRBD2. The CDR3 bases are TGCGCCAGCAGCCAAGAACCGCAAACGGGAGGCCGCACTTATACGCAGTATTTT. It codes for CASSQEPQTGGRTYTQYF.